What follows are 5 T cell receptor beta chains derived from one specimen sequenced in a study of blood T cell repertoires in COVID-19. Assay: immunoSEQ multiplex PCR; the TCRdb copy retains only in-frame clones and omits some. The profile shows 250,000 to 400,000 clones, around 90% of them singletons. The sample comprised PBMCs or T cells enriched from blood (not recorded which). The origin of the receptors is a man between 60 and 75 years old who had recovered from COVID-19.

This clone was seen once. The chain uses TRBV5-1 and TRBJ2-1, with 9 nucleotides matching TRBD2. This CDR3 region has 20 residues. After removal of 4 bases from V and 6 bases from J, the junction contained 23 bases not matched to a gene. CDR1 is SGHRS and CDR2 is YFSETQ in the germline V gene. This CDR3 is CASSGIAGDVVVRTGNEQFF. The DNA for the CDR3 is TGCGCCAGCAGCGGGATAGCGGGAGACGTAGTAGTAAGGACTGGCAATGAGCAGTTCTTC.

In its sample, this clone was seen a few times. The V call is TRBV2, the J call TRBJ2-5; unclear D gene. The V end lost 4 bases, the J end lost 7 bases, and 7 bases lay between the germline ends. The CDR3 is 11 residues long. The germline V gene encodes CDR1 SNHLY and CDR2 FYNNEI. The CDR3 here is CASSVQATQYF. DNA for the CDR3: TGTGCCAGCAGTGTTCAGGCGACCCAGTACTTC.

The chain couples TRBV5-8 to TRBJ2-2; possibly TRBD2 for D (6 bases). This CDR3 is built from 17 residues. Germline values: CDR1 SGHTS, CDR2 YDEGEE. V lost 4 bases, J lost 6 bases, and 22 bases lay in between. CDR3 loop: CASSQTLGWGVPGELFF. The CDR3 nucleotides read TGTGCCAGCAGCCAAACCTTAGGATGGGGGGTGCCCGGGGAGCTGTTTTTT.

This clone was seen a single time. Other DNA sequences in this sample translate to the same CDR3. The V gene is TRBV28, the J gene TRBJ1-4; 10 positions match TRBD1. Germline V lookup: CDR1 MDHEN, CDR2 SYDVKM. The CDR3 runs to 15 residues. The J segment lost 5 bases and the V segment lost 6 bases, leaving 6 bases of the junction unmatched. The CDR3 DNA reads as TGTGCCAGCAGCCCAGGGGACAGGGGAAATGAAAAACTGTTTTTT. As protein: CASSPGDRGNEKLFF.

This clone was counted a few times. The V gene is TRBV19, the J gene TRBJ1-1; 8 bases map to TRBD1. After removal of 5 bases from V and 4 bases from J, the junction contained 3 bases not matched to a gene. The CDR3 runs 13 residues. The germline V gene encodes CDR1 LNHDA and CDR2 SQIVND (reference sequence). CDR3 nucleotide sequence: TGTGCCAGTAGTCGCAGGGGGCGCACTGAAGCTTTCTTT. Encoded protein: CASSRRGRTEAFF.